This T cell receptor beta chain is drawn from a study of blood T cells in healthy people across ages. Study-level results: It was not known whether donors were CMV positive (a possible confounder of expanded clonotype changes).

Concerning this clonotype itself: No antigen is known for it.

The CDR3 sequence is 13 residues long. After removal of 5 bases from V and 8 bases from J, the junction contained 11 bases not matched to a gene. Germline V CDR1 and CDR2: DFQATT, SNEGSKA (reference sequence). Primers used in a second PCR of about 6 to 12 cycles were a sample-barcoded 5' primer and a J-beta primer mix. TCRdb passed the 5' RACE reads through MiXCR, listing each CDR3 protein once. The sample carries 630,000 or so distinct CDR3 sequences, approximately 31% recorded once. The receptor was derived from a woman aged 80 or over in good health. The sequencing input was blood. The rearrangement links TRBV20-1 to TRBJ1-1; 7 nucleotides match TRBD1. The CDR3 loop is CSAQRPTGVEAFF. CDR3 coding DNA: TGCAGTGCTCAGAGGCCCACAGGGGTGGAAGCTTTCTTT.